This T cell receptor beta chain is from a study of shared clonotypes between healthy human individuals. General observations from the study: Only a few donors were included, so the genetic and exposure-history diversity represented was limited. With a few donors compared, 4.5% to 6.5% of naive CD4 clonotypes were shared. The expectation was that sequencing depth would affect clonotype sharing among donors.

Trimming shortened V by 11 bases and J by 7 bases, and 21 bases separated the two germline ends. The CDR3 loop spans 13 amino acids. Germline loops: CDR1 SNHLY, CDR2 FYNNEI. Here immunoSEQ multiplex PCR was the method, and the copy in TCRdb shows in-frame clones only, minus some. The sample has a few million clones, around 94% seen once. From CD4+ cells came CD45RA+ naive and CD45RA-negative memory subsets. This clone showed up just once. The antigen is undetermined. This TCR was sampled from a man aged 18 to 29 in good health. The rearrangement links TRBV2 to TRBJ2-7; D assignment may be TRBD1 or TRBD2 (5 bases each). Specimen: naive CD4+ T cells sorted from blood. The subset: CD45RA+ positively selected. As DNA, the CDR3 is TGTGCCGGACAAGCAGCAGCCCCGGGGGAGCAGTACTTC. This encodes CAGQAAAPGEQYF.